A single sample is the source of the 27 T cell receptor beta chains below, sequenced in a study of PD-1 blockade in mismatch repair-deficient tumors. The repertoire was sequenced with immunoSEQ multiplex PCR; TCRdb's copy has only in-frame clones and lacks some. This table holds over 100,000 clones, around three quarters found once. Specimen: peripheral blood, collected just over 59 weeks after starting pembrolizumab. These receptor sequences come from an adult with mismatch repair-deficient cancer.

This clone has only one observation. The chain uses TRBV5-1 and TRBJ2-5; 14 nucleotides align to TRBD2. This CDR3 comprises 16 residues. Germline CDR1 reads SGHRS; CDR2 reads YFSETQ. The trim removed 4 bases at V and 5 bases at J, leaving 7 bases unmatched. CDR3 amino acids: CASSQGLAGGQETQYF. DNA of the CDR3: TGCGCCAGCAGCCAAGGACTAGCGGGAGGTCAGGAGACCCAGTACTTC.

The chain links TRBV5-4 to TRBJ1-4, with no clear D. V was pared by 0 bases and J by 7 bases, with 7 bases between. There are 13 residues in the CDR3. Germline CDR1 SGHNT, CDR2 YYREEE (reference sequence). CDR3 amino acids: CASSLELGEKLFF. The CDR3 coding sequence is TGTGCCAGCAGCTTGGAGCTGGGTGAAAAACTGTTTTTT.

The chain recombines TRBV29-1 with TRBJ2-1; 8 bases map to TRBD2. The J segment lost 6 bases and the V segment lost 4 bases, leaving 17 bases of the junction unmatched. Germline CDR1 SQVTM, CDR2 ANQGSEA. The length of the CDR3 is 17 residues. CDR3 DNA sequence: TGCAGCGTTGTAGGGCCAGGGCTACCTAGCGGGCGCAATGAGCAGTTCTTC. It encodes CSVVGPGLPSGRNEQFF.

The chain is built from TRBV11-2 and TRBJ2-7, with 9 bases lining up with TRBD1. Germline V CDR1 and CDR2: SGHAT, FQNNGV. The CDR3 has 15 residues. Germline trimming cut 4 bases from V and 2 bases from J; bases unmatched to any gene: 6. CDR3: CASSSTGTGTYEQYF. The CDR3 DNA sequence: TGTGCCAGCAGCTCTACCGGGACAGGGACCTACGAGCAGTACTTC. Drawing the rest from reference TRBV11-2 and TRBJ2-7, the complete variable domain is EAGVAQSPRYKIIEKRQSVAFWCNPISGHATLYWYQQILGQGPKLLIQFQNNGVVDDSQLPKDRFSAERLKGVDSTLKIQPAKLEDSAVYLCASSSTGTGTYEQYFGPGTRLTVT.

This clone has more than one count but fewer than ten. V gene TRBV9 combines with J gene TRBJ1-2; no clear D gene. V lost 3 bases and J 8 bases, leaving 11 bases between the germline ends. CDR3 length: 12 amino acids. The germline V gene encodes CDR1 SGDLS and CDR2 YYNGEE. The CDR3 DNA sequence: TGTGCCAGCAGCGGGCAGGCGGGGGGCTACACCTTC. Protein product: CASSGQAGGYTF.

This chain links TRBV6-5 with TRBJ1-1; no clear D. Per germline, CDR1 MNHEY and CDR2 SVGAGI. Trimming took 1 base from V and 1 from J, leaving 4 bases between them. The CDR3 consists of 13 residues. The CDR3 here is CASSYWGNTEAFF. In DNA, the CDR3 is TGTGCCAGCAGTTACTGGGGGAACACTGAAGCTTTCTTT.

With respect to this clone: The junction departs from germline at one end; a sequencing error may be responsible. V and J are TRBV5-8 and TRBJ2-5; no clear D gene. The CDR3 loop spans 8 amino acids. Germline CDR1 SGHTS, CDR2 YDEGEE. DNA of the CDR3: TGTGCCAGCAGCGCCGAACACTTC. Its translation: CASSAEHF.

This clone has a handful of counts. The CDR3 sequence is CASSSGTGGNGELFF. The CDR3 DNA reads TGCGCCAGCAGCTCCGGGACAGGGGGGAACGGGGAGCTGTTTTTT. This chain joins TRBV5-1 and TRBJ2-2, with 11 bases lining up with TRBD1. Looked up from germline, CDR1 is SGHRS and CDR2 is YFSETQ. V shed 3 bases and J 7 bases; nucleotides not matched to a gene: 5. This CDR3 is built from 15 residues. Drawing the rest from reference TRBV5-1 and TRBJ2-2, the complete variable domain is KAGVTQTPRYLIKTRGQQVTLSCSPISGHRSVSWYQQTPGQGLQFLFEYFSETQRNKGNFPGRFSGRQFSNSRSEMNVSTLELGDSALYLCASSSGTGGNGELFFGEGSRLTVL.

This chain uses TRBV7-8 with TRBJ1-5; D is ambiguous. CDR1 is SGHVS, CDR2 FQNEAQ, per germline. This CDR3 is 16 amino acids long. V dropped 8 bases and J dropped 5 bases, with 22 bases sitting between them. CDR3 in DNA: TGTGCCAGCGTCTCCTCTCGACGAGGCTACGATCAGCCCCAGCATTTT. As protein: CASVSSRRGYDQPQHF.

V is TRBV2 and J is TRBJ1-2; perhaps TRBD1 as D (5 bases). The CDR3 totals 13 residues. Germline V gene sequence: CDR1 SNHLY, CDR2 FYNNEI. V lost 3 bases, J lost 2 bases, and 7 bases lay in between. CDR3 in DNA: TGTGCCAGCAGTGAGAGACAGAACTATGGCTACACCTTC. Translating gives CASSERQNYGYTF.

J is TRBJ2-7 and V is TRBV4-1; D remains ambiguous. CDR3 length: 14 amino acids. Germline lookup yields CDR1 MGHRA and CDR2 YSYEKL. The V gene lost 4 bases and the J gene lost 0 bases, with 10 bases spanning the gap. This CDR3 reads CASSPYISSYEQYF. CDR3 DNA: TGCGCCAGCAGCCCCTATATAAGCTCCTACGAGCAGTACTTC.

The genes are TRBV5-1 and TRBJ2-5, with a tentative D call TRBD2 (5 bases). V was shortened by 0 bases and J by 4 bases, with 10 bases between the two germline ends. Germline CDR1 reads SGHRS; CDR2 reads YFSETQ. This CDR3 is built from 14 residues. CDR3 DNA sequence: TGCGCCAGCAGCTTGGGCCTAGCCGGAGAGACCCAGTACTTC. Its protein is CASSLGLAGETQYF.

The V gene is TRBV5-1, the J gene TRBJ2-1; 11 bases fit TRBD2. Trimming took 3 bases from V and 6 from J; bases not matched to a gene: 14. The CDR3 runs to 18 residues. Germline V gives CDR1 SGHRS, CDR2 YFSETQ. For the CDR3, the DNA is TGCGCCAGCAGCTGGGGGACTAGCGGACCTCGTGGCATCAATGAGCAGTTCTTC. It translates to CASSWGTSGPRGINEQFF.

This sequence joins TRBV5-4 and TRBJ2-1; TRBD2 aligns across 12 bases. CDR1 and CDR2 from the germline V gene are SGHNT and YYREEE (reference sequence). CDR3 length equals 15 residues. J was trimmed by 7 bases and V by 2 bases; bases with no gene match: 4. The CDR3, as DNA: TGTGCCAGCAGCTTTTGGACTAGCGGGATTAATGAGCAGTTCTTC. Translating gives CASSFWTSGINEQFF.

V and J are TRBV5-8 and TRBJ2-7; a weak D match, TRBD1 (6 bases). Germline V CDR1 and CDR2: SGHTS, YDEGEE. Trimming removed 4 bases at V and 2 bases at J, with 13 bases between. The length of the CDR3 is 14 residues. The CDR3 region is CASSPGHSTYEQYF. CDR3 DNA: TGTGCCAGCAGCCCGGGACATAGTACCTACGAGCAGTACTTC.

The chain is built from TRBV15 and TRBJ2-2; TRBD1 aligns across 7 bases. CDR3 length equals 14 residues. CDR1 is LNHNV and CDR2 is YYDKDF in the germline V gene (reference sequence). With V trimmed by 1 base and J by 15 bases, 11 bases remained unmatched. CDR3 sequence (DNA): TGTGCCACCAGCAGAGGAGACAGGGACCTGGGGGTGTTTTTT. Protein product: CATSRGDRDLGVFF.

The V call is TRBV19, the J call TRBJ2-7, with 7 nucleotides matching TRBD1. Trimming cost V 2 bases and J 0 bases; bases outside gene matches: 4. This CDR3 contains 15 residues. Per germline, CDR1 LNHDA and CDR2 SQIVND (reference sequence). CDR3 bases: TGTGCCAGTAGTATAACAGGGGACAGCTCCTACGAGCAGTACTTC. It yields the protein CASSITGDSSYEQYF. Supplemented by reference TRBV19 and TRBJ2-7, the full variable domain reads DGGITQSPKYLFRKEGQNVTLSCEQNLNHDAMYWYRQDPGQGLRLIYYSQIVNDFQKGDIAEGYSVSREKKESFPLTVTSAQKNPTAFYLCASSITGDSSYEQYFGPGTRLTVT.

The count of this clone is one. The J gene is TRBJ2-1, the V gene TRBV11-2; TRBD2 matches at 13 bases. Germline V gene data show CDR1 as SGHAT and CDR2 as FQNNGV. CDR3 size: 15 residues. The J segment lost 7 bases and the V segment lost 5 bases, leaving 5 bases of the junction unmatched. CDR3 nucleotides: TGTGCCAGCAGCACCACTAGCGGGAGGGTTAATGAGCAGTTCTTC. Translated, it gives CASSTTSGRVNEQFF. The full variable domain, its missing parts supplied by reference TRBV11-2 and TRBJ2-1, is EAGVAQSPRYKIIEKRQSVAFWCNPISGHATLYWYQQILGQGPKLLIQFQNNGVVDDSQLPKDRFSAERLKGVDSTLKIQPAKLEDSAVYLCASSTTSGRVNEQFFGPGTRLTVL.

In its sample, this clone was seen a few times. This rearrangement joins TRBV9 to TRBJ2-5, with TRBD2 matching 11 bases. Per the germline V gene, CDR1 is SGDLS and CDR2 is YYNGEE. The CDR3 runs 14 residues. V gave up 5 bases and J gave up 3 bases; unmatched junction bases: 3. CDR3 residues: CASSYSGREETQYF. As DNA, the CDR3 is TGTGCCAGCAGTTATAGCGGGAGGGAAGAGACCCAGTACTTC.

The chain is built from TRBV4-2 and TRBJ2-1; D is unclear. Germline CDR1 and CDR2: LGHNA and YNFKEQ. The CDR3 is 17 amino acids. Trimming pared 0 bases from V and 10 bases from J, leaving 22 bases between. For the CDR3, the DNA is TGTGCCAGCAGCCAAGACCTCCTGGGGTTTGGGGTCCTGGAGCAGTTCTTC. As protein: CASSQDLLGFGVLEQFF.

The CDR3 here is CASSSPDRIQETQYF. As DNA, the CDR3 is TGTGCCAGCAGCTCTCCTGACAGGATCCAAGAGACCCAGTACTTC. The chain is built from TRBV7-9 and TRBJ2-5; tentatively, D is TRBD1 (6 bases). Per germline, CDR1 SEHNR and CDR2 FQNEAQ (reference sequence). CDR3 length equals 15 residues. The V end lost 4 bases, the J end lost 1 base, and 13 bases lay between the germline ends. The whole variable domain, filled in from reference TRBV7-9 and TRBJ2-5, reads DTGVSQNPRHKITKRGQNVTFRCDPISEHNRLYWYRQTLGQGPEFLTYFQNEAQLEKSRLLSDRFSAERPKGSFSTLEIQRTEQGDSAMYLCASSSPDRIQETQYFGPGTRLLVL.

The rearrangement uses TRBV19 and TRBJ1-2; tentatively, D is TRBD1 (6 bases). There are 16 residues in the CDR3. From germline, CDR1 is LNHDA and CDR2 SQIVND (reference sequence). The V and J ends lost 3 bases and 5 bases respectively, with 19 bases between them. The CDR3 spells CASSILDSPSDYGYTF. For the CDR3, the DNA is TGTGCCAGTAGTATCCTGGACAGCCCCTCGGATTATGGCTACACCTTC.

The J gene is TRBJ1-1, the V gene TRBV20-1; TRBD1 might be the D (5 bases). Trimming stripped 5 bases from V and 3 bases from J, with 7 bases between. The CDR3 is made up of 11 amino acids. Per the germline V gene, CDR1 is DFQATT and CDR2 is SNEGSKA (reference sequence). In DNA form, the CDR3 reads TGCAGTGCTGGGGGTGACACTGAAGCTTTCTTT. This gives the protein CSAGGDTEAFF.

This chain connects TRBV9 to TRBJ1-1, with unresolved D. Germline V lookup: CDR1 SGDLS, CDR2 YYNGEE. CDR3 length: 15 amino acids. V was shortened by 4 bases and J by 5 bases, with 18 bases between the two germline ends. The CDR3 DNA reads as TGTGCCAGCAGCTCTAGGATACATCAGGAGACTGAAGCTTTCTTT. It encodes CASSSRIHQETEAFF.

Notes on this clone: Additional DNA sequences in this sample encode the identical CDR3. V and J are TRBV7-6 and TRBJ2-2; D not resolved. The germline gives CDR1 SGHVS, CDR2 FNYEAQ. This CDR3 contains 12 residues. V lost 0 bases and J lost 6, with 2 bases in between. The CDR3 DNA is TGTGCCAGCAGCTTAGCGCCCGGGGAGCTGTTTTTT. It encodes CASSLAPGELFF.

The V call is TRBV28, the J call TRBJ1-1; D is ambiguous. V gave up 6 bases and J gave up 3 bases, with 5 bases separating them. This CDR3 spans 11 amino acids. The germline V gene has CDR1 MDHEN and CDR2 SYDVKM. Here the CDR3 reads CASRYYTEAFF. The CDR3 nucleotides are TGTGCCAGCAGGTATTACACTGAAGCTTTCTTT. Based on the CDR3 plus reference TRBV28 and TRBJ1-1, the full variable domain is DVKVTQSSRYLVKRTGEKVFLECVQDMDHENMFWYRQDPGLGLRLIYFSYDVKMKEKGDIPEGYSVSREKKERFSLILESASTNQTSMYLCASRYYTEAFFGQGTRLTVV.

The gene calls are TRBV6-6 and TRBJ1-1; no reliable D call. Germline CDR1 is MNHNY and CDR2 is SVGAGI (reference sequence). CDR3 length equals 14 residues. V was shortened by 2 bases and J by 5 bases, with 12 bases between the two germline ends. This CDR3 reads CASSYPAPGTEAFF. Here the CDR3 DNA reads TGTGCCAGCAGTTACCCGGCCCCGGGAACTGAAGCTTTCTTT.